The 6 T cell receptor beta chains presented below share a single source sample, sequenced in a study of blood T cell repertoires in COVID-19. Sequencing was performed with immunoSEQ multiplex PCR; in TCRdb, only in-frame clones are kept and a portion is missing. The sample yields around 97,000 clones, 70% to 90% seen once. Sequenced input: peripheral blood. Receptor source: a middle-aged man in a cohort sampled during active COVID-19.

The V gene is TRBV5-1, the J gene TRBJ1-6, with 11 bases fitting TRBD1. This CDR3 comprises 14 residues. V lost 5 bases and J lost 9; bases outside the gene matches: 4. Germline V gene lookup returns CDR1 SGHRS and CDR2 YFSETQ. The CDR3 here is CASSTGTGGSPLHF. CDR3 DNA sequence: TGCGCCAGCAGTACCGGGACAGGGGGTTCACCCCTCCACTTT.

This chain joins TRBV12-2 and TRBJ2-3; no check of the table's D call, TRBD1, against the DNA was made. TRBV12-2 has pseudogene status. The CDR3 contains 16 residues. This CDR3 is CASRSAPGQGTDTQYF. The CDR3 nucleotides are TGTGCAAGTCGCTCAGCCCCGGGACAAGGCACAGATACGCAGTATTTT.

V usage is TRBV4-3 and J usage is TRBJ1-2; unclear D gene. The length of the CDR3 is 16 residues. Trimming left V 0 bases short and J 4 bases short, with 15 bases between. Looked up from germline, CDR1 is LGHNA and CDR2 is YSLEER. The CDR3 reads CASSQDYTGGIYGYTF. CDR3 in DNA: TGCGCCAGCAGCCAAGATTACACGGGAGGGATCTATGGCTACACCTTC.

V gene TRBV7-2 combines with J gene TRBJ1-2; 7 positions match TRBD1. CDR1 SGHTA and CDR2 FQGNSA come from the germline V gene. With V trimmed by 2 bases and J by 12 bases, 15 bases remained unmatched. CDR3 length: 15 residues. Here the CDR3 reads CASSLTTGLGKGHTF. For the CDR3, the DNA is TGTGCCAGCAGCTTAACGACAGGGTTAGGGAAGGGCCACACCTTC. Filled out from reference TRBV7-2 and TRBJ1-2, the complete variable domain reads GAGVSQSPSNKVTEKGKDVELRCDPISGHTALYWYRQSLGQGLEFLIYFQGNSAPDKSGLPSDRFSAERTGGSVSTLTIQRTQQEDSAVYLCASSLTTGLGKGHTFGSGTRLTVV.

The rearrangement uses TRBV9 and TRBJ1-4; a possible D gene is TRBD1 (5 bases). The V end lost 4 bases, the J end lost 7 bases, and 14 bases lay between the germline ends. This CDR3 comprises 14 residues. The germline V gene has CDR1 SGDLS and CDR2 YYNGEE. CDR3 sequence reads: CASSLRRGGEKLFF. The CDR3 DNA reads as TGTGCCAGCAGCCTACGGAGGGGTGGTGAAAAACTGTTTTTT.

V usage is TRBV11-1 and J usage is TRBJ2-2, with D possibly TRBD2 on 5 matching bases. Trimming left V 5 bases short and J 4 bases short, with 14 bases between. CDR3 size: 15 residues. Germline V CDR1 and CDR2: SGHAT, FQDESV (reference sequence). The CDR3 nucleotides are TGTGCCAGCAGCGGCTCATGGACTTCCACCGGGGAGCTGTTTTTT. Its protein product is CASSGSWTSTGELFF.